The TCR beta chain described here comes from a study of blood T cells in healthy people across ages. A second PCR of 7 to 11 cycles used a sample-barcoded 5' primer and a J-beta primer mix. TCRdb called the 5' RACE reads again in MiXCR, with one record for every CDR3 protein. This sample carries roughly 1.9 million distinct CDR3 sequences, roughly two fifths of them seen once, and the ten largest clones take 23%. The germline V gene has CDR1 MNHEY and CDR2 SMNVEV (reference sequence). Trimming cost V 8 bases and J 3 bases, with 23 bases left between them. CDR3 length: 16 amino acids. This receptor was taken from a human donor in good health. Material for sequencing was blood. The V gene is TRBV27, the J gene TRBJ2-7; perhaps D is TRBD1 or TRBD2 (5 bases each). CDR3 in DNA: TGTGCCAGCGGACTCCTACCGGGACCTAGGGACTACGAGCAGTACTTC. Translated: CASGLLPGPRDYEQYF.